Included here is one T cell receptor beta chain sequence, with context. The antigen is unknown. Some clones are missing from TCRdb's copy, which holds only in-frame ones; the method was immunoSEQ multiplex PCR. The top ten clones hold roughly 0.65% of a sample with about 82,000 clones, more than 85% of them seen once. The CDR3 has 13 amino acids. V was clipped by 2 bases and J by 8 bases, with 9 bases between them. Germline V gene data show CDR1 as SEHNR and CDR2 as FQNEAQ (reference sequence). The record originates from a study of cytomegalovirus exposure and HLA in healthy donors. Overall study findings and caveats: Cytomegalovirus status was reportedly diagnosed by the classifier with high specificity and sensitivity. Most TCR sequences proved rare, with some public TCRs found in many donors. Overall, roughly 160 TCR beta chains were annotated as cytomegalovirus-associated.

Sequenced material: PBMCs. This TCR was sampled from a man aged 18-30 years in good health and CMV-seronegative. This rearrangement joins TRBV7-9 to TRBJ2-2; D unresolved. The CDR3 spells CASSLSPRGELFF. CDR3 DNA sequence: TGTGCCAGCAGCTTATCCCCGAGGGGGGAGCTGTTTTTT. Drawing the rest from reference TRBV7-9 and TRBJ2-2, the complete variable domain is DTGVSQNPRHKITKRGQNVTFRCDPISEHNRLYWYRQTLGQGPEFLTYFQNEAQLEKSRLLSDRFSAERPKGSFSTLEIQRTEQGDSAMYLCASSLSPRGELFFGEGSRLTVL.